The rows below give T cell receptor beta chains drawn from one sample of a study of T cell responses to AZD1222 COVID-19 vaccine. Profiling relied on immunoSEQ multiplex PCR, and the TCRdb table lists in-frame clones only, not all of them. The data contain 100,000 to 140,000 clones, roughly 90% of them singletons. The sequenced sample was peripheral blood, obtained 28 days after the second AZD1222 dose. These receptors all stem from an adult who received the AZD1222 COVID-19 vaccine. Each CDR3 is given with its conserved first and last residue. A D gene is named only where the DNA matches it firmly. Not every row has a clone size; where given, it reads once, few, many or a size class.

d_gene: TRBD2
abundance: few
j_gene: TRBJ2-4
v_gene: TRBV30
CDR3aa: CAWSWAGGDAKNIQYF
CDR3nt: TGTGCCTGGAGCTGGGCGGGGGGTGACGCCAAAAACATTCAGTACTTC

d_gene: TRBD1
abundance: -
j_gene: TRBJ1-1
v_gene: TRBV7-9
CDR3aa: CASSAGQSTEAFF
CDR3nt: TGTGCCAGCAGCGCGGGACAGAGTACTGAAGCTTTCTTT

d_gene: -
abundance: -
j_gene: TRBJ1-5
v_gene: TRBV19
CDR3aa: CASRFRDQPQHF
CDR3nt: TGTGCCAGTAGATTTAGGGACCAGCCCCAGCATTTT

d_gene: TRBD1
abundance: -
j_gene: TRBJ1-1
v_gene: TRBV5-8
CDR3aa: CASSLTGANTEAFF
CDR3nt: TGTGCCAGCAGCTTGACAGGGGCGAACACTGAAGCTTTCTTT

d_gene: -
abundance: once
j_gene: TRBJ1-3
v_gene: TRBV5-8
CDR3aa: CANRALKNSGNTIYF
CDR3nt: TGTGCCAACCGCGCCCTCAAAAACTCTGGAAACACCATATATTTT

d_gene: -
abundance: -
j_gene: TRBJ1-1
v_gene: TRBV19
CDR3aa: CASSIGAGLLNTEAFF
CDR3nt: TGTGCCAGTAGTATAGGGGCAGGGCTCCTGAACACTGAAGCTTTCTTT

d_gene: TRBD1
abundance: -
j_gene: TRBJ1-2
v_gene: TRBV4-1
CDR3aa: CASSQDRGTGRGYTF
CDR3nt: TGCGCCAGCAGCCAAGATCGCGGGACAGGGAGGGGCTACACCTTC

d_gene: TRBD2
abundance: -
j_gene: TRBJ2-1
v_gene: TRBV19
CDR3aa: CASRGIGTSGKQFF
CDR3nt: TGTGCCAGTAGAGGTATAGGGACTAGCGGAAAGCAGTTCTTC

d_gene: TRBD1
abundance: -
j_gene: TRBJ2-2
v_gene: TRBV30
CDR3aa: CAWSSGQGDGELFF
CDR3nt: TGTGCCTGGAGTTCTGGACAGGGAGACGGGGAGCTGTTTTTT

d_gene: TRBD1
abundance: -
j_gene: TRBJ1-3
v_gene: TRBV7-8
CDR3aa: CASSRGQGRNTIYF
CDR3nt: TGTGCCAGCAGCAGGGGACAGGGGAGAAACACCATATATTTT

d_gene: TRBD1
abundance: -
j_gene: TRBJ2-7
v_gene: TRBV4-2
CDR3aa: CASSQDTGTGGSYEQYF
CDR3nt: TGTGCCAGCAGCCAAGATACGGGTACAGGGGGTTCCTACGAGCAGTACTTC

d_gene: -
abundance: -
j_gene: TRBJ2-3
v_gene: TRBV7-2
CDR3aa: CASSPRLGPGDTQYF
CDR3nt: TGTGCCAGCAGCCCTAGGTTGGGGCCAGGGGATACGCAGTATTTT

d_gene: -
abundance: -
j_gene: TRBJ2-5
v_gene: TRBV4-3
CDR3aa: CASSQKGTVGGTQYF
CDR3nt: TGCGCCAGCAGCCAGAAAGGGACTGTAGGGGGGACCCAGTACTTC

d_gene: TRBD2
abundance: -
j_gene: TRBJ2-3
v_gene: TRBV15
CDR3aa: CATSTHGRVTDTQYF
CDR3nt: TGTGCCACCAGTACCCACGGGAGGGTGACAGATACGCAGTATTTT

d_gene: TRBD1
abundance: -
j_gene: TRBJ1-5
v_gene: TRBV19
CDR3aa: CASSIEAGGGQPQHF
CDR3nt: TGTGCCAGTAGTATAGAGGCAGGGGGAGGACAGCCCCAGCATTTT

d_gene: TRBD1
abundance: -
j_gene: TRBJ2-3
v_gene: TRBV5-1
CDR3aa: CASSLGTGEWDTQYF
CDR3nt: TGCGCCAGCAGCTTGGGGACAGGGGAGTGGGATACGCAGTATTTT

d_gene: TRBD2
abundance: -
j_gene: TRBJ2-5
v_gene: TRBV29-1
CDR3aa: CSALGGTSGRSETQYF
CDR3nt: TGCAGCGCCTTGGGCGGTACTAGCGGGAGAAGTGAGACCCAGTACTTC

d_gene: TRBD1
abundance: -
j_gene: TRBJ1-5
v_gene: TRBV19
CDR3aa: CASSHGQGQGPQHF
CDR3nt: TGTGCCAGTAGCCATGGACAGGGTCAGGGGCCCCAGCATTTT

d_gene: -
abundance: -
j_gene: TRBJ2-7
v_gene: TRBV14
CDR3aa: CASSRPGRLEQYF
CDR3nt: TGTGCCAGCAGCCGCCCGGGGCGCCTCGAGCAGTACTTC

d_gene: -
abundance: -
j_gene: TRBJ1-3
v_gene: TRBV7-7
CDR3aa: CASSRTASSGNTIYF
CDR3nt: TGTGCTAGCAGCCGGACTGCTAGCTCTGGAAACACCATATATTTT

d_gene: -
abundance: -
j_gene: TRBJ1-5
v_gene: TRBV5-8
CDR3aa: CASSLEESVLNQPQHF
CDR3nt: TGTGCCAGCAGCTTGGAGGAGTCGGTCCTTAATCAGCCCCAGCATTTT

d_gene: -
abundance: -
j_gene: TRBJ1-6
v_gene: TRBV30
CDR3aa: CAWSALSGSPLHF
CDR3nt: TGTGCCTGGAGTGCCTTATCGGGGTCACCCCTCCACTTT

d_gene: -
abundance: -
j_gene: TRBJ1-1
v_gene: TRBV12-3/TRBV12-4
CDR3aa: CASSWDTPEAFF
CDR3nt: TGTGCCAGCAGTTGGGACACCCCTGAAGCTTTCTTT

d_gene: -
abundance: -
j_gene: TRBJ1-4
v_gene: TRBV27
CDR3aa: CASSSQGPANEKLFF
CDR3nt: TGTGCCAGCAGTTCCCAAGGGCCGGCTAATGAAAAACTGTTTTTT

d_gene: -
abundance: -
j_gene: TRBJ1-2
v_gene: TRBV28
CDR3aa: CASSPLGVSLNYGYTF
CDR3nt: TGTGCCAGCAGTCCCCTGGGGGTCTCGCTTAACTATGGCTACACCTTC

d_gene: -
abundance: -
j_gene: TRBJ1-5
v_gene: TRBV6-6
CDR3aa: CASSPPPSLGNQPQHF
CDR3nt: TGTGCCAGCAGTCCCCCCCCGAGTTTAGGGAATCAGCCCCAGCATTTT

d_gene: -
abundance: -
j_gene: TRBJ2-1
v_gene: TRBV28
CDR3aa: CASSPYPTGQRGYNEQFF
CDR3nt: TGTGCCAGCAGTCCCTACCCGACTGGCCAACGGGGATACAATGAGCAGTTCTTC

d_gene: TRBD2
abundance: -
j_gene: TRBJ2-5
v_gene: TRBV12-5
CDR3aa: CASAAPPRLARQETQYF
CDR3nt: TGTGCTAGTGCCGCCCCCCCGAGACTAGCGAGACAAGAGACCCAGTACTTC

d_gene: -
abundance: few
j_gene: TRBJ1-2
v_gene: TRBV6-2/TRBV6-3
CDR3aa: CASSPIGAFTNYGYTF
CDR3nt: TGTGCCAGCAGTCCAATAGGAGCGTTCACTAACTATGGCTACACCTTC

d_gene: -
abundance: -
j_gene: TRBJ1-1
v_gene: TRBV3-1/TRBV3-2
CDR3aa: CASSHSGIGDSNTEAFF
CDR3nt: TGTGCCAGCAGCCACTCAGGAATAGGGGATTCGAACACTGAAGCTTTCTTT

d_gene: -
abundance: -
j_gene: TRBJ1-1
v_gene: TRBV2
CDR3aa: CATSRGTEAFF
CDR3nt: TGTGCCACTTCAAGGGGAACTGAAGCTTTCTTT

d_gene: -
abundance: -
j_gene: TRBJ1-1
v_gene: TRBV9
CDR3aa: CASSPPGSLNTEAFF
CDR3nt: TGTGCCAGCAGCCCTCCAGGGAGCCTCAACACTGAAGCTTTCTTT

d_gene: TRBD1
abundance: -
j_gene: TRBJ1-1
v_gene: TRBV2
CDR3aa: CASSEGRQGAGETEAFF
CDR3nt: TGTGCCAGCAGTGAAGGCCGACAGGGGGCGGGGGAGACTGAAGCTTTCTTT

d_gene: -
abundance: once
j_gene: TRBJ1-1
v_gene: TRBV3-1/TRBV3-2
CDR3aa: CASSQDPTRGTEAFF
CDR3nt: TGTGCCAGCAGCCAAGATCCTACAAGAGGAACTGAAGCTTTCTTT

d_gene: -
abundance: -
j_gene: TRBJ1-3
v_gene: TRBV6-5
CDR3aa: CASADGNTIYF
CDR3nt: TGTGCCAGCGCGGATGGAAACACCATATATTTT

d_gene: -
abundance: -
j_gene: TRBJ2-7
v_gene: TRBV6-2/TRBV6-3
CDR3aa: CASSYVHTYEQYF
CDR3nt: TGTGCCAGCAGTTATGTGCACACCTACGAGCAGTACTTC

d_gene: TRBD2
abundance: once
j_gene: TRBJ2-7
v_gene: TRBV18
CDR3aa: CASSPVAGSSDYEQYF
CDR3nt: TGTGCCAGCTCACCAGTAGCGGGGAGTTCCGATTACGAGCAGTACTTC

d_gene: TRBD2
abundance: -
j_gene: TRBJ2-3
v_gene: TRBV6-2/TRBV6-3
CDR3aa: CASSRRTPLSGATQYF
CDR3nt: TGTGCCAGCAGTCGACGGACCCCCCTTAGCGGGGCTACGCAGTATTTT

d_gene: -
abundance: -
j_gene: TRBJ1-1
v_gene: TRBV7-2
CDR3aa: CASSGDLNTEAFF
CDR3nt: TGTGCCAGCAGCGGGGACTTGAACACTGAAGCTTTCTTT

d_gene: -
abundance: -
j_gene: TRBJ2-3
v_gene: TRBV11-1
CDR3aa: CASSLGRLGVTQYF
CDR3nt: TGTGCCAGCAGCTTAGGGCGTTTGGGGGTTACGCAGTATTTT

d_gene: -
abundance: -
j_gene: TRBJ1-6
v_gene: TRBV11-1
CDR3aa: CASSARRDNSPLHF
CDR3nt: TGTGCCAGCAGCGCCAGACGGGATAATTCACCCCTCCACTTT

d_gene: -
abundance: -
j_gene: TRBJ1-2
v_gene: TRBV7-2
CDR3aa: CASSLGGSGTIYGYTF
CDR3nt: TGTGCCAGCAGCTTAGGGGGGTCAGGAACCATTTATGGCTACACCTTC

d_gene: TRBD2
abundance: -
j_gene: TRBJ2-1
v_gene: TRBV10-2
CDR3aa: CASLRSIAGGPNEQFF
CDR3nt: TGCGCCAGCCTAAGATCAATAGCGGGAGGGCCGAATGAGCAGTTCTTC

d_gene: -
abundance: -
j_gene: TRBJ2-7
v_gene: TRBV6-6
CDR3aa: CASSYRAGIAYEQYF
CDR3nt: TGTGCCAGCAGTTACCGGGCAGGGATTGCCTACGAGCAGTACTTC

d_gene: TRBD2
abundance: -
j_gene: TRBJ2-3
v_gene: TRBV24-1
CDR3aa: CATSVAGGTADTQYF
CDR3nt: TGTGCCACCAGTGTAGCGGGAGGTACGGCAGATACGCAGTATTTT

d_gene: -
abundance: -
j_gene: TRBJ2-7
v_gene: TRBV20-1
CDR3aa: CSASGQGYEQYF
CDR3nt: TGCAGTGCTAGTGGGCAGGGCTACGAGCAGTACTTC

d_gene: -
abundance: -
j_gene: TRBJ1-2
v_gene: TRBV11-2
CDR3aa: CASSLGQGVNYGYTF
CDR3nt: TGTGCCAGCAGCTTAGGGCAGGGAGTTAACTATGGCTACACCTTC

d_gene: TRBD1
abundance: -
j_gene: TRBJ1-5
v_gene: TRBV6-2/TRBV6-3
CDR3aa: CASSYPGQGGQPQHF
CDR3nt: TGTGCCAGCAGTTACCCGGGACAGGGCGGTCAGCCCCAGCATTTT

d_gene: TRBD1
abundance: -
j_gene: TRBJ1-1
v_gene: TRBV27
CDR3aa: CASSKGQGHMNTEAFF
CDR3nt: TGTGCCAGCAGCAAGGGACAGGGCCACATGAACACTGAAGCTTTCTTT

d_gene: TRBD1
abundance: few
j_gene: TRBJ2-3
v_gene: TRBV10-3
CDR3aa: CAISRQGADTQYF
CDR3nt: TGTGCCATCAGTAGACAGGGAGCAGATACGCAGTATTTT

d_gene: -
abundance: -
j_gene: TRBJ1-1
v_gene: TRBV5-5
CDR3aa: CASSLAGGVYTEAFF
CDR3nt: TGTGCCAGCAGCTTGGCCGGGGGCGTGTACACTGAAGCTTTCTTT

d_gene: -
abundance: -
j_gene: TRBJ2-7
v_gene: TRBV7-6
CDR3aa: CASSPTGLSYEQYF
CDR3nt: TGTGCCAGCAGCCCCACAGGGCTTTCCTACGAGCAGTACTTC

d_gene: -
abundance: -
j_gene: TRBJ1-1
v_gene: TRBV19
CDR3aa: CASSSARGSEIGAFF
CDR3nt: TGTGCCAGTAGTTCGGCCCGAGGCTCGGAAATTGGAGCTTTCTTT

d_gene: -
abundance: few
j_gene: TRBJ1-1
v_gene: TRBV7-3
CDR3aa: CASSSHPQADAFF
CDR3nt: TGTGCCAGCAGCTCCCACCCTCAGGCGGATGCTTTCTTT

d_gene: -
abundance: -
j_gene: TRBJ1-5
v_gene: TRBV4-1
CDR3aa: CASSQTGYSNQPQHF
CDR3nt: TGCGCCAGCAGCCAGACAGGTTATAGCAATCAGCCCCAGCATTTT

d_gene: TRBD2
abundance: -
j_gene: TRBJ2-7
v_gene: TRBV27
CDR3aa: CASSLSGGDYSSEQYF
CDR3nt: TGTGCCAGCAGTTTATCGGGCGGGGACTACAGTAGCGAGCAGTACTTC

d_gene: -
abundance: -
j_gene: TRBJ2-5
v_gene: TRBV7-2
CDR3aa: CASSSPGGRETQYF
CDR3nt: TGTGCCAGCAGCTCGCCCGGGGGTCGGGAGACCCAGTACTTC